The clone carrying this TCR beta chain was seen a handful of times. What it binds is not known. The entry originates in a study of human T cells and chemical hapten exposure. Sample time point: patch test 2, 6 weeks after DPC sensitization. Treatment noted: therapeutic diphenylcyclopropenone sensitization with weekly scalp DPC. Participating donors were patients with alopecia, aged 18 to 70 years, considered appropriate candidates for DPC. The CDR3 runs 15 residues. The J segment lost 4 bases and the V segment lost 5 bases, leaving 7 bases of the junction unmatched. Whole-study results and caveats: Because they had alopecia, donors may respond immunologically unlike healthy people.

The library attached unique molecular identifiers to individual cDNA molecules. Each CDR3 protein is one row after TCRdb ran MiXCR on the RACE reads. In the table there are fewer than 95,000 distinct CDR3 sequences, 11% of which are singletons. The TCR comes from a man between 40 and 49 years old with alopecia areata. Some clones in this sample may be carry-over from other donors' samples. The chain couples TRBV12-3 or TRBV12-4 to TRBJ2-1; 8 nucleotides agree with TRBD2. The source material was whole blood, sampled in connection with sensitization to the hapten diphenylcyclopropenone (DPC). The CDR3 DNA is TGTGCCAGCAGTGACACTAGCGGACCTTACAATGAGCAGTTCTTC. It translates to CASSDTSGPYNEQFF.